This TCR beta chain was captured in a study of shared clonotypes between healthy human individuals. The study, taken as a whole, reports: Expectations were that clonotype sharing among donors would be affected by sequencing depth.

The data were produced by immunoSEQ multiplex PCR, yet TCRdb's version contains in-frame clones alone and is incomplete. The sample yields hundreds of thousands of clones, about three quarters seen once. From germline, CDR1 is LNHDA and CDR2 SQIVND (reference sequence). The CDR3 length is 14 residues. Trimming removed 3 bases at V and 4 bases at J, with 12 bases between. A word on this clone: The antigen is not known.

The V and J genes are TRBV19 and TRBJ1-1; D unresolved. The sequencing input was memory CD4+ T cells sorted from blood. Indicated subset: CD45RA-negative fraction. The sequence derives from a young woman in good health. CDR3 amino acids: CASSIEADGTEAFF. In DNA, the CDR3 is TGTGCCAGTAGTATTGAAGCCGACGGCACTGAAGCTTTCTTT.